The text below deals with one TCR beta chain. Its antigen remains unknown. Germline V gene lookup returns CDR1 SGHRS and CDR2 YFSETQ. The CDR3 has 16 residues. The germline V and J ends were trimmed by 2 bases and 2 bases, with 16 bases remaining between them. This entry is derived from a study of response to subunit inactivated influenza vaccine. Whole-study results and caveats: Each seasonal influenza vaccination, the authors suggested, recruits few new T cells.

One entry per CDR3 protein, called by TCRdb with MiXCR from the RT-PCR reads. The sample shows roughly 790,000 distinct CDR3 sequences, 21% of them seen only once. Sequencing used PBMCs from blood, obtained approximately 5 days after vaccination. This receptor was taken from a man between 45 and 60 years old who received an inactivated influenza vaccine. The chain is built from TRBV5-1 and TRBJ2-5; perhaps D is TRBD1 or TRBD2 (5 bases each). CDR3 sequence: CASSLDPGRLQETQYF. DNA of the CDR3: TGCGCCAGCAGCTTAGACCCGGGACGGCTACAAGAGACCCAGTACTTC.